The T cell receptor (beta chain) described here comes from a study of OX40 agonist ivuxolimab in advanced cancers. The assay was immunoSEQ multiplex PCR, and TCRdb's table has in-frame clones only and misses some. The table has some 68,000 clones, approximately 89% seen once; the top ten hold roughly 2%. The CDR3 has 15 residues. Germline V gene lookup returns CDR1 MDHEN and CDR2 SYDVKM. The V gene end was trimmed by 8 bases and the J gene end by 4 bases; junction bases not matched to a gene: 9. The sample was CD4+ or CD8+ T cells sorted from blood, taken in a trial of the OX40 agonist ivuxolimab. The chain links TRBV28 to TRBJ1-5, with 9 bases aligning to TRBD1. The clonotype comes from an adult with an advanced solid tumor such as melanoma, head and neck, liver or kidney cancer. CDR3 protein: CASWSTGQGNQPQHF. The CDR3 DNA sequence: TGTGCCAGCTGGAGCACGGGACAGGGTAATCAGCCCCAGCATTTT.